Following are 29 T cell receptor beta chains from one sample sequenced in a study of early T cells in non-severe SARS-CoV-2 infection. TCRdb processed the 5' RACE reads anew with MiXCR; each CDR3 protein has one entry. The sample yields 75,000 or so distinct CDR3 sequences, about 10% seen once. The sample consisted of whole blood, taken at baseline. Every receptor here comes from an adult who was a healthcare worker with PCR-confirmed SARS-CoV-2 infection or an uninfected control (not recorded which).

In its sample, this clonotype was seen a few times. The rearrangement uses TRBV7-2 and TRBJ1-3, with TRBD1 matching 7 bases. CDR1 and CDR2 (germline): SGHTA, FQGNSA. The ends lost 1 base at V and 6 bases at J; junction bases unmatched: 12. This CDR3 region has 17 residues. In nucleotides, the CDR3 is TGTGCCAGCAGCTTAGGCCCAGGGGGTGCAGCTAAAAACACCATATATTTT. Residues: CASSLGPGGAAKNTIYF.

This clonotype was seen ten or more times. As DNA, the CDR3 is TGTGCCAGCAGTTACGGTCGGGGGACTTACGAGCAGTACTTC. Translating gives CASSYGRGTYEQYF. This rearrangement joins TRBV6-6 to TRBJ2-7; possibly TRBD2 for D (6 bases). The CDR3 runs to 14 residues. Trimming left V 2 bases short and J 4 bases short, with 12 bases between. Germline V gives CDR1 MNHNY, CDR2 SVGAGI (reference sequence).

This clonotype was detected a few times. The chain carries TRBV11-2 and TRBJ2-7; no reliable D call. The CDR3 totals 13 residues. CDR1 is SGHAT, CDR2 FQNNGV, per germline. Trimming shortened V by 4 bases and J by 4 bases, and 11 bases separated the two germline ends. CDR3 in DNA: TGTGCCAGCAGCTCCCTACATCCGTACGAGCAGTACTTC. Its protein product is CASSSLHPYEQYF.

This clonotype was picked up many times. The V gene is TRBV12-3 or TRBV12-4, the J gene TRBJ1-1, with D possibly being TRBD1 (6 bases). The CDR3 is 14 residues long. V lost 5 bases and J lost 7, with 17 bases in between. CDR3 nucleotide sequence: TGTGCCAGCAGTGGGGACAAGGTGGCGGGTGAAGCTTTCTTT. It specifies CASSGDKVAGEAFF.

There are a few counts of this clonotype. CDR3 protein: CATSRGTGATDTQYF. The CDR3 region has the DNA TGTGCCACCAGCAGAGGGACAGGGGCCACAGATACGCAGTATTTT. This chain links TRBV15 with TRBJ2-3, with 9 bases identical to TRBD1. V was clipped by 1 base and J by 2 bases; unmatched bases: 1. The CDR3 runs 15 residues. In germline, CDR1 is LNHNV, CDR2 YYDKDF (reference sequence).

This clonotype was seen only a few times. This chain joins TRBV4-2 and TRBJ2-7; D is possibly TRBD1 (6 bases). Germline loops: CDR1 LGHNA, CDR2 YNFKEQ. V was cut by 2 bases and J by 3 bases, with 11 bases left in between. The CDR3 runs to 14 residues. The CDR3: CASSQPGTIYEQYF. The CDR3 region has the DNA TGTGCCAGCAGCCAACCCGGGACAATCTACGAGCAGTACTTC.

This clonotype was seen repeatedly, ten times or more. The CDR3 sequence: CSVATSETQYF. The CDR3 coding sequence is TGCAGCGTTGCTACTAGTGAGACCCAGTACTTC. The chain combines TRBV29-1 with TRBJ2-5; possibly TRBD2 for D (5 bases). The V end lost 4 bases, the J end lost 5 bases, and 8 bases lay between the germline ends. Germline V gene lookup returns CDR1 SQVTM and CDR2 ANQGSEA. The CDR3 totals 11 residues.

This clonotype was counted at least ten times. The chain couples TRBV6-6 to TRBJ2-2; possible D gene TRBD1, 6 bases. V was shortened by 8 bases and J by 0 bases, with 7 bases between the two germline ends. Germline V gives CDR1 MNHNY, CDR2 SVGAGI (reference sequence). The CDR3 has 13 residues. The CDR3 loop is CASRDTNTGELFF. The DNA of the CDR3 is TGTGCCAGCCGGGACACGAACACCGGGGAGCTGTTTTTT.

This rearrangement joins TRBV20-1 to TRBJ2-5; D is possibly TRBD2 (6 bases). Germline V gives CDR1 DFQATT, CDR2 SNEGSKA (reference sequence). V lost 6 bases and J 4 bases, leaving 15 bases between the germline ends. CDR3 size: 13 residues. DNA of the CDR3: TGCAGTGCCCCGGCGGCGGAGGGAGAGACCCAGTACTTC. It specifies CSAPAAEGETQYF.

The rearrangement uses TRBV5-5 and TRBJ2-1; 7 bases fit TRBD2. Germline V gives CDR1 SGHKS, CDR2 YYEKEE (reference sequence). This CDR3 is 16 amino acids long. The V and J ends lost 0 bases and 3 bases, in that order; junction bases with no gene match: 6. This chain's CDR3 is CASSLEGRAVYNEQFF. CDR3 bases: TGTGCCAGCAGCTTGGAAGGGAGGGCCGTCTACAATGAGCAGTTCTTC. Together with reference TRBV5-5 and TRBJ2-1, the CDR3 gives the full variable domain: DAGVTQSPTHLIKTRGQQVTLRCSPISGHKSVSWYQQVLGQGPQFIFQYYEKEERGRGNFPDRFSARQFPNYSSELNVNALLLGDSALYLCASSLEGRAVYNEQFFGPGTRLTVL.

There are a few counts of this clonotype. V usage is TRBV20-1 and J usage is TRBJ2-5; TRBD2 aligns across 9 bases. CDR1 and CDR2 (germline): DFQATT, SNEGSKA (reference sequence). The CDR3 is 16 amino acids. Trimming cost V 0 bases and J 1 base; bases outside gene matches: 6. The CDR3 protein is CSARDPLAGIQETQYF. In nucleotides, the CDR3 is TGCAGTGCTAGAGATCCCCTAGCGGGGATCCAAGAGACCCAGTACTTC.

This clonotype was seen a few times. V gene TRBV2 combines with J gene TRBJ2-1, with TRBD2 matching over 7 bases. J was trimmed by 2 bases and V by 6 bases; bases with no gene match: 13. CDR1 SNHLY and CDR2 FYNNEI come from the germline V gene. The CDR3 spans 17 residues. The CDR3 sequence is CASRPRGLAVTYNEQFF. CDR3 in DNA: TGTGCCAGCAGACCCCGAGGTCTAGCGGTAACCTACAATGAGCAGTTCTTC.

The V call is TRBV6-5, the J call TRBJ2-3, with 7 bases aligning to TRBD2. The V gene end was trimmed by 2 bases and the J gene end by 2 bases; junction bases not matched to a gene: 7. CDR3 length equals 16 residues. CDR1 and CDR2 (germline): MNHEY, SVGAGI. CDR3 region: CASSYLPRGVTDTQYF. Written as DNA, the CDR3 is TGTGCCAGCAGTTACCTCCCCCGGGGGGTCACAGATACGCAGTATTTT.

The V and J genes are TRBV12-3 or TRBV12-4 and TRBJ2-7; TRBD2 matches at 8 bases. V dropped 5 bases and J dropped 7; count of bases not matched to a gene: 7. The CDR3 consists of 13 residues. The CDR3 region is CASSLPGGGEQYF. Written as DNA, the CDR3 is TGTGCCAGCAGTCTCCCGGGAGGGGGTGAGCAGTACTTC.

The V gene is TRBV12-3 or TRBV12-4, the J gene TRBJ2-2; 11 bases are a match to TRBD2. Germline trimming cut 5 bases from V and 0 bases from J; bases unmatched to any gene: 8. This CDR3 has 18 amino acids. The CDR3 loop reads CASSPQRLAGTNTGELFF. The CDR3 DNA reads TGTGCCAGCAGTCCCCAACGACTAGCGGGAACGAACACCGGGGAGCTGTTTTTT.

Only a few counts were recorded for this clonotype. The chain links TRBV7-6 to TRBJ2-1, with D maybe TRBD2 (5 bases). V shed 5 bases and J shed 1 base, with 9 bases lying between them. The germline V gene encodes CDR1 SGHVS and CDR2 FNYEAQ. CDR3 length equals 14 residues. The DNA for the CDR3 is TGTGCCAGCAGCCAAACTAGTTCCTACAATGAGCAGTTCTTC. This encodes CASSQTSSYNEQFF.

This clonotype has a count of ten or more. CDR3 sequence: CASAWQGNYGYTF. The CDR3, as DNA: TGTGCCAGCGCTTGGCAGGGTAACTATGGCTACACCTTC. This chain connects TRBV6-1 to TRBJ1-2; tentative D call: TRBD1 (5 bases). Germline CDR1 and CDR2: MNHNS and SASEGT. The CDR3 sequence is 13 residues long. Trimming took 8 bases from V and 1 from J, leaving 11 bases between them.

Worth noting for this clonotype: Compared with germline, one end of the junction differs, possibly owing to a read error. J is TRBJ2-7 and V is TRBV24-1, with a possible D match to TRBD1 (6 bases). The CDR3 contains 15 residues. CDR1 and CDR2 (germline): KGHDR, SFDVKD. The CDR3 DNA reads TGTGCCACCAGTGGAGGGGGTTCCCTCTCCTATGAGCAGTACTTC. This sequence encodes CATSGGGSLSYEQYF.

Ten or more counts support this clonotype. The rearrangement uses TRBV27 and TRBJ1-1; D is possibly TRBD1 (6 bases). With 3 bases removed from V and 3 bases from J, the gap between germline ends came to 11 bases. From germline, CDR1 is MNHEY and CDR2 SMNVEV (reference sequence). This CDR3 comprises 14 residues. CDR3 coding DNA: TGTGCCAGCAGTTTTAGAGGGGGGCACACTGAAGCTTTCTTT. As protein: CASSFRGGHTEAFF.

The rearrangement links TRBV29-1 to TRBJ1-1, with no clear D. CDR3 length: 9 amino acids. V lost 3 bases and J 4 bases, leaving 0 bases between the germline ends. The germline CDR1 and CDR2 sequences are SQVTM and ANQGSEA. CDR3 in DNA: TGCAGCGTTGACACTGAAGCTTTCTTT. It translates to CSVDTEAFF. Drawing the rest from reference TRBV29-1 and TRBJ1-1, the complete variable domain is SAVISQKPSRDICQRGTSLTIQCQVDSQVTMMFWYRQQPGQSLTLIATANQGSEATYESGFVIDKFPISRPNLTFSTLTVSNMSPEDSSIYLCSVDTEAFFGQGTRLTVV.

V gene TRBV29-1 combines with J gene TRBJ2-7; weak D call: TRBD1 (5 bases). Per the germline V gene, CDR1 is SQVTM and CDR2 is ANQGSEA. V shed 4 bases and J shed 6 bases, with 7 bases lying between them. The CDR3 length is 10 residues. CDR3 amino acids: CSVATGEQYF. The CDR3 DNA sequence: TGCAGCGTTGCCACAGGCGAGCAGTACTTC.

This chain joins TRBV20-1 and TRBJ2-7; 12 bases match TRBD2. J was trimmed by 0 bases and V by 6 bases; bases with no gene match: 9. Germline values: CDR1 DFQATT, CDR2 SNEGSKA (reference sequence). The CDR3 is 16 residues long. The CDR3 DNA sequence: TGCAGTGCCTCCGGACTAGCGGGGCGGAGCTCCTACGAGCAGTACTTC. Protein: CSASGLAGRSSYEQYF.

V and J are TRBV29-1 and TRBJ2-2; D may match TRBD1 or TRBD2 (5 bases each). This CDR3 has 10 residues. Germline CDR1 is SQVTM and CDR2 is ANQGSEA. V shed 6 bases and J shed 10 bases, with 9 bases lying between them. The CDR3 is CSVGTLELFF. CDR3 in DNA: TGCAGCGTCGGGACCCTGGAGCTGTTTTTT.

In this sample, this clonotype turned up many times. The V and J genes are TRBV28 and TRBJ1-3, with 7 bases lining up with TRBD1. Germline CDR1 is MDHEN and CDR2 is SYDVKM. V was pared by 6 bases and J by 1 base, with 9 bases of the junction left unmatched. CDR3 length: 16 amino acids. This chain's CDR3 is CASSPSGGVSGNTIYF. DNA of the CDR3: TGTGCCAGCAGCCCCTCAGGGGGGGTATCTGGAAACACCATATATTTT.

V gene TRBV18 combines with J gene TRBJ1-4; D is unclear. The CDR3 has 14 residues. Trimming took off 3 bases at V and 8 bases at J, with 13 bases between the two ends. CDR1 and CDR2 (germline): KGHSH, LQKENI. The CDR3 DNA reads as TGTGCCAGCTCACCGCGGGCGAGCCCCGAAAAACTGTTTTTT. The encoded protein is CASSPRASPEKLFF.

This clonotype was seen only a few times. The gene calls are TRBV5-1 and TRBJ2-3, with D possibly being TRBD1 or TRBD2 (5 bases each). From germline, CDR1 is SGHRS and CDR2 YFSETQ. The CDR3 length is 14 residues. V was clipped by 4 bases and J by 0 bases, with 9 bases between them. In nucleotides, the CDR3 is TGCGCCAGCAGCAGGGACGCTAGCACAGATACGCAGTATTTT. This codes for CASSRDASTDTQYF. The whole variable domain, remainder taken from reference TRBV5-1 and TRBJ2-3, is KAGVTQTPRYLIKTRGQQVTLSCSPISGHRSVSWYQQTPGQGLQFLFEYFSETQRNKGNFPGRFSGRQFSNSRSEMNVSTLELGDSALYLCASSRDASTDTQYFGPGTRLTVL.

This clonotype came up a few times. The J gene is TRBJ1-5, the V gene TRBV19, with D unclear. Germline V gene data show CDR1 as LNHDA and CDR2 as SQIVND (reference sequence). V was clipped by 1 base and J by 0 bases, with 10 bases between them. This CDR3 contains 16 residues. The DNA of the CDR3 is TGTGCCAGTAGTATAGCCGGCATACTTAGCAATCAGCCCCAGCATTTT. Translation: CASSIAGILSNQPQHF.

This clonotype was counted ten times or more. This chain connects TRBV6-1 to TRBJ1-4, with D possibly TRBD1 on 6 matching bases. V lost 5 bases, J lost 3 bases, and 19 bases lay in between. Looked up from germline, CDR1 is MNHNS and CDR2 is SASEGT. The CDR3 length is 17 residues. Here the CDR3 reads CASSQGRGPGANEKLFF. DNA of the CDR3: TGTGCCAGCAGTCAGGGCAGGGGCCCTGGGGCTAATGAAAAACTGTTTTTT.

The V gene is TRBV19, the J gene TRBJ2-7; 9 positions agree with TRBD1. The ends lost 5 bases at V and 2 bases at J; junction bases unmatched: 4. CDR3 length: 14 residues. Germline V gene sequence: CDR1 LNHDA, CDR2 SQIVND (reference sequence). The CDR3 reads CASSLQGAAYEQYF. CDR3 in DNA: TGTGCCAGTAGTTTACAGGGGGCCGCCTACGAGCAGTACTTC.